The 18 T cell receptor beta chains in this list originate from one sample, sequenced in a study of CD8 T cells in Susac syndrome. The authors reverse transcribed roughly 0.5 to 1 ug RNA with random hexamers. Each CDR3 protein gets one entry after TCRdb re-called the immunoSEQ multiplex PCR reads with MiXCR. The table records 150,000 to 200,000 distinct CDR3 sequences, approximately 95% of them present only once. The sequenced sample was CD8+ T cells from PBMCs. All receptors derive from a human donor with Susac syndrome.

The V gene is TRBV29-1, the J gene TRBJ2-7, with D perhaps TRBD2 (5 bases). The V gene's germline CDR1 is SQVTM and CDR2 ANQGSEA. The CDR3 is made up of 11 amino acids. The ends were cut back, 7 bases at V and 4 bases at J, with 11 bases in the middle. The DNA for the CDR3 is TGCAGCGCCCGGGGATTTTACGAGCAGTACTTC. Its translation: CSARGFYEQYF.

Concerning this clonotype itself: One junction end disagrees with the germline gene, perhaps due to a read error. V gene TRBV5-1 combines with J gene TRBJ2-1, with D maybe TRBD2 (5 bases). This CDR3 is built from 12 residues. Germline V gives CDR1 SGHRS, CDR2 YFSETQ. In nucleotides, the CDR3 is TGTGCCAGCAGTTTAGAGGGCAATGAGCAGTTCTTC. This translates into CASSLEGNEQFF.

This chain links TRBV20-1 with TRBJ2-3, with TRBD1 matching over 8 bases. J gave up 6 bases and V 0 bases, and 14 bases lay outside the gene matches. Looked up from germline, CDR1 is DFQATT and CDR2 is SNEGSKA (reference sequence). This CDR3 has 17 amino acids. The CDR3 bases are TGCAGTGCTAGAGATCTCTTAGGACAGGGTGTCCAGGATACGCAGTATTTT. Protein sequence: CSARDLLGQGVQDTQYF.

V usage is TRBV3-1 and J usage is TRBJ2-7, with 7 bases identical to TRBD2. Germline CDR1 and CDR2: LGHDT and YNNKEL (reference sequence). Unmatched junction bases numbered 4, after V lost 0 bases and J lost 2 bases. The CDR3 totals 15 residues. CDR3 residues: CASSQEPSGAYEQYF. CDR3 sequence (DNA): TGTGCCAGCAGCCAAGAACCTAGCGGCGCCTACGAGCAGTACTTC.

The V gene is TRBV7-8, the J gene TRBJ1-5; D possibly corresponds to TRBD1 (5 bases). The CDR3 sequence is 15 residues long. CDR1 is SGHVS and CDR2 is FQNEAQ in the germline V gene. The V end was cut by 2 bases, the J end by 1 base, with 9 bases between. CDR3 DNA: TGTGCCAGCAGCTTAAACCCAGGGAGCAATCAGCCCCAGCATTTT. Encoded protein: CASSLNPGSNQPQHF.

The chain links TRBV15 to TRBJ2-5; 7 positions match TRBD1. CDR1 and CDR2 (germline): LNHNV, YYDKDF (reference sequence). The V segment lost 3 bases and the J segment 5 bases; nucleotides outside the gene matches: 9. The CDR3 extends over 15 amino acids. Here the CDR3 DNA reads TGTGCCACCAGCAGGAAAACAGGGGAGTGGGAGACCCAGTACTTC. Amino acids: CATSRKTGEWETQYF.

The CDR3 here is CASRGTGPLEPQHF. CDR3 nucleotide sequence: TGCGCCAGCAGGGGGACGGGGCCCTTGGAGCCCCAGCATTTT. This chain joins TRBV10-2 and TRBJ1-5, with D possibly TRBD1 on 5 matching bases. V was clipped by 6 bases and J by 8 bases, with 17 bases between them. The CDR3 consists of 14 residues. CDR1 is WSHSY, CDR2 SAAADI, per germline.

This clonotype appeared once. J is TRBJ2-5 and V is TRBV15; 7 nucleotides align to TRBD2. The CDR3 sequence is 15 residues long. In germline, CDR1 is LNHNV, CDR2 YYDKDF (reference sequence). V shed 0 bases and J 5 bases; nucleotides not matched to a gene: 6. This chain's CDR3 is CATSRDRTRRETQYF. Written as DNA, the CDR3 is TGTGCCACCAGCAGAGATCGGACTAGGAGGGAGACCCAGTACTTC.

This chain uses TRBV5-1 with TRBJ2-1; 13 bases are shared with TRBD2. V shed 4 bases and J 4 bases; nucleotides not matched to a gene: 5. Germline CDR1 and CDR2: SGHRS and YFSETQ. This CDR3 has 16 residues. CDR3 coding DNA: TGCGCCAGCAGCCCGGCGGGACTAGCGGGGTACAATGAGCAGTTCTTC. It translates to CASSPAGLAGYNEQFF.

This sequence joins TRBV20-1 and TRBJ2-7; tentatively, D is TRBD2 (6 bases). Trimming removed 3 bases from V and 4 bases from J, with 13 bases in between. CDR1 is DFQATT and CDR2 is SNEGSKA in the germline V gene (reference sequence). The CDR3 loop spans 13 amino acids. Here the CDR3 reads CSARFGGSYEQYF. CDR3 in DNA: TGCAGTGCTAGGTTTGGGGGGAGTTACGAGCAGTACTTC.

This clonotype was seen a single time. V gene TRBV28 combines with J gene TRBJ1-1; D gene uncertain. With 8 bases removed from V and 6 bases from J, the gap between germline ends came to 16 bases. In germline, CDR1 is MDHEN, CDR2 SYDVKM. The CDR3 sequence is 13 residues long. The CDR3 nucleotides are TGTGCCAGCTCTAGGCTCCTGCGCGCTGAAGCTTTCTTT. It translates to CASSRLLRAEAFF. The complete variable domain, with remaining parts taken from reference TRBV28 and TRBJ1-1, reads DVKVTQSSRYLVKRTGEKVFLECVQDMDHENMFWYRQDPGLGLRLIYFSYDVKMKEKGDIPEGYSVSREKKERFSLILESASTNQTSMYLCASSRLLRAEAFFGQGTRLTVV.

This chain connects TRBV27 to TRBJ1-5; possibly TRBD1 for D (5 bases). CDR3 length equals 13 residues. Trimming shortened V by 6 bases and J by 7 bases, and 13 bases separated the two germline ends. CDR1 and CDR2 (germline): MNHEY, SMNVEV (reference sequence). CDR3 in amino acids: CASSPGFGQPQHF. The CDR3 region has the DNA TGTGCCAGCAGCCCAGGGTTCGGGCAGCCCCAGCATTTT.

This chain connects TRBV3-1 to TRBJ1-3; D may be TRBD1 (5 bases). V gave up 8 bases and J gave up 7 bases, with 15 bases separating them. The CDR3 runs to 13 residues. The germline gives CDR1 LGHDT, CDR2 YNNKEL (reference sequence). For the CDR3, the DNA is TGTGCCAGCTCCCCCGGGGGTCGGAACACCATATATTTT. This translates into CASSPGGRNTIYF.

This chain links TRBV4-2 with TRBJ2-7; D not certain. V lost 1 base, J lost 3 bases, and 10 bases lay in between. Germline V gene lookup returns CDR1 LGHNA and CDR2 YNFKEQ. The CDR3 consists of 14 residues. The CDR3 sequence is CASSQVQMNYEQYF. For the CDR3, the DNA is TGTGCCAGCAGCCAAGTTCAGATGAACTACGAGCAGTACTTC.

The CDR3 spells CASHDLLREGAQGYTF. In DNA form, the CDR3 reads TGTGCCAGCCACGACCTCCTTAGGGAGGGGGCGCAGGGCTACACCTTC. V usage is TRBV2 and J usage is TRBJ1-2, with 7 positions matching TRBD1. Germline-derived CDR1 and CDR2 are SNHLY and FYNNEI. CDR3 length equals 16 residues. The V and J ends lost 8 bases and 8 bases, in that order; junction bases with no gene match: 20.

The J gene is TRBJ2-7, the V gene TRBV29-1; D may match TRBD1 or TRBD2 (6 bases each). The CDR3 runs 12 residues. The ends were cut back, 4 bases at V and 3 bases at J, with 10 bases in the middle. Looked up from germline, CDR1 is SQVTM and CDR2 is ANQGSEA. CDR3 sequence: CSVVGGRYEQYF. In DNA form, the CDR3 reads TGCAGCGTTGTGGGGGGCCGCTACGAGCAGTACTTC.

The chain has TRBV3-1 and TRBJ2-7, with a tentative D call TRBD2 (7 bases). Germline lookup yields CDR1 LGHDT and CDR2 YNNKEL (reference sequence). The CDR3 loop spans 16 amino acids. Trimming shortened V by 0 bases and J by 3 bases, and 15 bases separated the two germline ends. CDR3 nucleotides: TGTGCCAGCAGCCAAGATAGTGGGGAGGGGGGCTACGAGCAGTACTTC. This gives the protein CASSQDSGEGGYEQYF.

This clonotype has only one observation. This sequence joins TRBV7-8 and TRBJ2-5; TRBD2 matches 7 bases. The ends lost 3 bases at V and 5 bases at J; junction bases unmatched: 3. Germline CDR1 and CDR2: SGHVS and FQNEAQ. CDR3 length: 13 amino acids. CDR3 DNA sequence: TGTGCCAGCAGCTTTTTTAGCGGGGAGACCCAGTACTTC. Amino acid sequence: CASSFFSGETQYF.